These 6 T cell receptor beta chains originate from one sample sequenced in a study of beta chain features in type 1 diabetes. Investigators reverse transcribed all isolated RNA, so they sequenced expressed TCRB transcripts. The method was immunoSEQ multiplex PCR; TCRdb's version includes in-frame clones alone and lacks a portion of them. The sample lists about 260,000 clones; about 70% were seen once. Sequencing was performed on naive CD4+ T cells from blood. The receptors were sampled from a man aged 25 to 40 in good health.

This rearrangement joins TRBV7-2 to TRBJ2-4; D is possibly TRBD2 (5 bases). Germline V gene lookup returns CDR1 SGHTA and CDR2 FQGNSA. The CDR3 consists of 11 residues. V was trimmed by 4 bases and J by 10 bases, leaving 8 bases between them. CDR3 loop: CASSSGLIQYF. The CDR3 bases are TGTGCCAGCAGCTCCGGACTTATTCAGTACTTC.

This sequence joins TRBV14 and TRBJ2-2; no clear D gene. The V and J ends lost 4 bases and 2 bases respectively, with 2 bases between them. The CDR3 contains 12 residues. Per germline, CDR1 SGHDN and CDR2 FVKESK. The CDR3 region has the DNA TGTGCCAGCAGCCTCAACACCGGGGAGCTGTTTTTT. This gives the protein CASSLNTGELFF.

The V call is TRBV9, the J call TRBJ2-1, with TRBD2 matching 12 bases. Germline trimming cut 2 bases from V and 8 bases from J; bases unmatched to any gene: 8. There are 16 residues in the CDR3. The germline gives CDR1 SGDLS, CDR2 YYNGEE. The CDR3 loop reads CASSVYTSGRFYEQFF. The CDR3 bases are TGTGCCAGCAGCGTCTACACTAGCGGGAGGTTCTATGAGCAGTTCTTC.

The V call is TRBV30, the J call TRBJ1-4; D not certain. Between the trimmed V and J ends, which lost 4 bases and 8 bases, there was a span of 8 bases. Per germline, CDR1 GTSNPN and CDR2 SVGIG (reference sequence). CDR3 length: 11 amino acids. The CDR3 protein is CAWTRGEKLFF. CDR3 in DNA: TGTGCCTGGACCCGCGGCGAAAAACTGTTTTTT.

The V and J genes are TRBV27 and TRBJ1-4; D is possibly TRBD1 (5 bases). Per the germline V gene, CDR1 is MNHEY and CDR2 is SMNVEV (reference sequence). V shed 3 bases and J shed 10 bases, with 15 bases lying between them. The CDR3 consists of 14 residues. The DNA of the CDR3 is TGTGCCAGCAGTTTGAGGCAGGGCCAGGGAAAACTGTTTTTT. It specifies CASSLRQGQGKLFF.

V is TRBV4-1 and J is TRBJ2-5, with D tentatively TRBD1 or TRBD2 (5 bases each). CDR3 size: 14 residues. The V end lost 1 base, the J end lost 4 bases, and 10 bases lay between the germline ends. CDR1 and CDR2 (germline): MGHRA, YSYEKL. CDR3: CASSQAGTPETQYF. In nucleotides, the CDR3 is TGCGCCAGCAGCCAAGCAGGGACCCCAGAGACCCAGTACTTC.